This T cell receptor beta chain was documented in a study of identical twins. With 3 bases removed from V and 0 bases from J, the gap between germline ends came to 9 bases. CDR3 size: 15 residues. In germline, CDR1 is MDHEN, CDR2 SYDVKM. TCRdb reprocessed the 5' RACE reads with MiXCR, giving one entry per CDR3 protein. The sample includes about 240,000 distinct CDR3 sequences, roughly a tenth of them seen just once. Sequencing used memory T cells sorted from blood. The TCR originated in a man aged 45-65 years in good health. The chain links TRBV28 to TRBJ1-3, with D uncertain. DNA of the CDR3: TGTGCCAGCAGTTTTCCCTCAGGCTCTGGAAACACCATATATTTT. Translation gives CASSFPSGSGNTIYF.